Below are 6 T cell receptor beta chains sequenced from a single sample in a study of molecular identifiers for immune sequencing clone quantification. TCRdb re-called the PCR reads through MiXCR, storing one row per CDR3 protein. The table shows around 300,000 distinct CDR3 sequences, with roughly 24% occurring only once. Sequencing was performed on naive CD8+ T cells from blood, with Jurkat cell RNA spiked in. Subset of the sample: FACS-sorted CD8+CD4-CCR7+CD45RA+ naive T cells. These receptors all stem from a human donor in good health. Some libraries in this study had Jurkat cell RNA spiked in.

This clonotype was counted many times. This sequence joins TRBV6-1 and TRBJ2-2; the match to TRBD2 covers 11 bases. Unmatched junction bases numbered 9, after V lost 0 bases and J lost 6 bases. Germline V gives CDR1 MNHNS, CDR2 SASEGT. CDR3 length: 18 amino acids. CDR3 in DNA: TGTGCCAGCAGTGAAGCGCTAGCGGGAGGTCCAAGGTCCGGGGAGCTGTTTTTT. Translation gives CASSEALAGGPRSGELFF.

This sequence joins TRBV7-9 and TRBJ2-3, with a possible D match to TRBD1 (5 bases). TRBJ1-5 explains the end of the DNA better; the J call may be wrong. Germline V gene sequence: CDR1 SEHNR, CDR2 FQNEAQ (reference sequence). This CDR3 contains 15 residues. The CDR3, as DNA: TGTGCCAGCAGGACGGGACTATCCATTGAAGATACGCAGCATTTT. Translated: CASRTGLSIEDTQHF.

This clonotype was seen only a few times. With a much larger clone just one base away, this may be a read error. This rearrangement joins TRBV7-2 to TRBJ2-7; D uncertain. From germline, CDR1 is SGHTA and CDR2 FQGNSA. Trimming took off 4 bases at V and 4 bases at J, with 14 bases between the two ends. The CDR3 is 14 amino acids. CDR3 residues: CASSSEQLGYEQYF. CDR3 DNA sequence: TGTGCCAGCAGCTCCGAACAACTGGGGTACGAGCAGTACTTC.

This clonotype was seen repeatedly, ten times or more. V and J are TRBV29-1 and TRBJ1-1; D is unresolved. The CDR3 runs to 13 residues. Germline V gene sequence: CDR1 SQVTM, CDR2 ANQGSEA. V was cut by 0 bases and J by 5 bases, with 10 bases left in between. The CDR3 reads CSVEDRSGTEAFF. The CDR3 DNA follows: TGCAGCGTTGAAGATAGAAGTGGGACTGAAGCTTTCTTT.

This clonotype was counted ten times or more. The chain uses TRBV7-9 and TRBJ1-2; D is ambiguous. V was cut by 1 base and J by 0 bases, with 9 bases left in between. The CDR3 is 15 amino acids. CDR1 is SEHNR and CDR2 is FQNEAQ in the germline V gene (reference sequence). This CDR3 reads CASSLGDNPNYGYTF. The CDR3 nucleotides read TGTGCCAGCAGCTTAGGAGACAATCCTAACTATGGCTACACCTTC.

This clonotype was detected only once. The CDR3 region is CASSVGGQVRHEQYF. The CDR3 nucleotides read TGTGCCAGCAGCGTAGGGGGACAGGTTAGGCACGAGCAGTACTTC. The V gene is TRBV9, the J gene TRBJ2-7, with TRBD1 matching over 8 bases. This CDR3 has 15 amino acids. After removal of 0 bases from V and 5 bases from J, the junction contained 7 bases not matched to a gene. From germline, CDR1 is SGDLS and CDR2 YYNGEE. Full variable domain (outside the CDR3, taken from reference TRBV9 and TRBJ2-7): DSGVTQTPKHLITATGQRVTLRCSPRSGDLSVYWYQQSLDQGLQFLIQYYNGEERAKGNILERFSAQQFPDLHSELNLSSLELGDSALYFCASSVGGQVRHEQYFGPGTRLTVT.